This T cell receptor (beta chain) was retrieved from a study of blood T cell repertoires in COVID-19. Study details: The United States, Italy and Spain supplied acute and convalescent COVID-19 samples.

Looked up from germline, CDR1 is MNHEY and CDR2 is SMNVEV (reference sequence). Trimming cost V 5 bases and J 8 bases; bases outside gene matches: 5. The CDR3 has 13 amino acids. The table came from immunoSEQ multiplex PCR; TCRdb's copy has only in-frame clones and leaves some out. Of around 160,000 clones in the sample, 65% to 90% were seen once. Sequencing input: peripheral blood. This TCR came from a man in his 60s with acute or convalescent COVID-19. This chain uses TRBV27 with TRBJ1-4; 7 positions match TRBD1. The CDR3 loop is CASSPRDREKLFF. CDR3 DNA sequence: TGTGCCAGCAGTCCCCGGGACAGAGAAAAACTGTTTTTT.